This is a list of T cell receptor beta chains from one sample in a study of Ad26.COV2.S vaccination and SARS-CoV-2 variants. Sequencing used immunoSEQ multiplex PCR; TCRdb keeps in-frame clones, though not all of them. The repertoire has 300,000 to 400,000 clones, about 92% of them found once; the top ten carry about 3.9%. Sequences were derived from peripheral blood, sampled after recovery from COVID-19. The receptors derive from a human donor who had recovered from COVID-19. Both conserved end residues are part of each CDR3. The order of the fields is J gene, V gene, CDR3 length, D gene, clone size, CDR3 DNA, CDR3 protein. A D gene is named only where the DNA matches it firmly. Clone size is shown for a subset of rows, as once, few, many or a class of expanded clone.

>TRBJ1-2|TRBV6-5|14|.|.
TGTGCCAGCAGTTACTCGTCGATGAGCTATGGCTACACCTTC
CASSYSSMSYGYTF
>TRBJ1-6|TRBV6-2/TRBV6-3|12|.|.
TGTGCCAGCAGTTACGACAGCGTAGGACTCCACTTT
CASSYDSVGLHF
>TRBJ2-2|TRBV4-1|20|TRBD2|.
TGCGCCAGCAGCCAACCTATCGGGACTAGCGGGGGCAAGAACACCGGGGAGCTGTTTTTT
CASSQPIGTSGGKNTGELFF
>TRBJ2-7|TRBV7-9|13|.|.
TGTGCCAGCAGCAACCAGATCACCTACGAGCAGTACTTC
CASSNQITYEQYF
>TRBJ2-7|TRBV27|13|.|.
TGTGCCAGCAGCAGGGACGCCGGCGACGAGCAGTACTTC
CASSRDAGDEQYF
>TRBJ1-3|TRBV5-1|16|.|.
TGCGCCAGCAGCCCCTGGGACACCCGCTCTGGAAACACCATATATTTT
CASSPWDTRSGNTIYF
>TRBJ1-4|TRBV10-1|14|.|.
TGCGCCAGCAGTGAGAGCGGAGGGGTGGAAAAACTGTTTTTT
CASSESGGVEKLFF
>TRBJ1-5|TRBV12-3/TRBV12-4|13|TRBD1|.
TGTGCCAGCAGATCTGACAGGGGAGGACCCCAGCATTTT
CASRSDRGGPQHF
>TRBJ1-2|TRBV2|13|.|once
TGTGCCAGCTCCCCCCCCCTTACTTTTGGCTACACCTTC
CASSPPLTFGYTF
>TRBJ1-2|TRBV6-2/TRBV6-3|15|TRBD1|.
TGTGCCAGCAGTTACGAAAGACAGGGCGTTTATGGCTACACCTTC
CASSYERQGVYGYTF
>TRBJ2-7|TRBV28|15|.|.
TGTGCCAGCAGGACCCGAGGGCCAAATCCGGGGGAGCAGTACTTC
CASRTRGPNPGEQYF
>TRBJ1-1|TRBV6-5|16|.|.
TGTGCCAGCAGTTACTCGAGCGGCCAGACCATCACTGAAGCTTTCTTT
CASSYSSGQTITEAFF
>TRBJ1-1|TRBV5-4|13|.|once
TGTGCCAGCAGACAAAGCAGGCAGGGAAAGGCTTTCTTT
CASRQSRQGKAFF
>TRBJ1-5|TRBV5-4|20|.|.
TGTGCCAGCAGCTCGTCCCCGGGGCCTCCCCAACCCTATAGCAATCAGCCCCAGCATTTT
CASSSSPGPPQPYSNQPQHF
>TRBJ1-4|TRBV7-9|12|.|.
TGTGCCAGCAGCTTTTCGGGAGGGAAACTGTTTTTT
CASSFSGGKLFF
>TRBJ2-1|TRBV29-1|13|.|.
TGCAGCGTTGAAGAACAGATAAACAATGAGCAGTTCTTC
CSVEEQINNEQFF
>TRBJ1-2|TRBV9|14|.|few
TGTGCCAGCAGCCCACAGGACAGCCCCTATGGCTACACCTTC
CASSPQDSPYGYTF
>TRBJ1-6|TRBV6-5|14|.|.
TGTGCCAGCAGCGGCAGCTCCTATAATTCACCCCTCCACTTT
CASSGSSYNSPLHF
>TRBJ1-5|TRBV5-8|15|.|.
TGTGCCAGCAGCTTTACAGACCTTAGCAATCAGCCCCAGCATTTT
CASSFTDLSNQPQHF
>TRBJ1-1|TRBV5-1|16|.|.
TGCGCCAGCAGCGTACGACAGGCGCCCTTGAACACTGAAGCTTTCTTT
CASSVRQAPLNTEAFF
>TRBJ2-7|TRBV5-1|11|.|.
TGCGCCAGCAGCAGTGACTACGAGCAGTACTTC
CASSSDYEQYF
>TRBJ2-7|TRBV28|14|.|.
TGTGCCAGCATCCCTTCGAACAGGGACTACGAGCAGTACTTC
CASIPSNRDYEQYF
>TRBJ2-2|TRBV9|14|.|.
TGTGCCAGCAGCTCACAGGGTATGGACGGGGAGCTGTTTTTT
CASSSQGMDGELFF
>TRBJ1-1|TRBV27|14|.|.
TGTGCCAGCAGTCCGCGCAGGGAGGGAACTGAAGCTTTCTTT
CASSPRREGTEAFF
>TRBJ1-1|TRBV21-1|13|.|.
TGTGCCAGCAGCAAAGCCGGCCTCAGGAGGGCTTTCTTT
CASSKAGLRRAFF
>TRBJ2-7|TRBV4-1|15|.|.
TGCGCCAGCAGCCAAGTTCACAGGAGCTCCTACGAGCAGTACTTC
CASSQVHRSSYEQYF
>TRBJ2-2|TRBV7-9|16|TRBD2|.
TGTGCCAGCAGCATCCCCGGGACTACTAACACCGGGGAGCTGTTTTTT
CASSIPGTTNTGELFF
>TRBJ2-3|TRBV6-5|12|.|.
TGTGCCAGCAGTCCCAGAGCAGATACGCAGTATTTT
CASSPRADTQYF
>TRBJ2-5|TRBV9|15|TRBD1|.
TGTGCCAGCAGCGTAGGTGACAGGGACCAAGAGACCCAGTACTTC
CASSVGDRDQETQYF
>TRBJ1-5|TRBV6-6|13|.|once
TGTGCCAGCTTCGGGGACTACAATCAGCCCCAGCATTTT
CASFGDYNQPQHF
>TRBJ1-4|TRBV18|16|TRBD1|.
TGTGCCAGCTCACCACTTGCTGGGACAGGGGATGAAAAACTGTTTTTT
CASSPLAGTGDEKLFF
>TRBJ2-1|TRBV9|15|.|.
TGTGCCAGCAGCGTATCAGGGAGCTCCTACAATGAGCAGTTCTTC
CASSVSGSSYNEQFF
>TRBJ1-3|TRBV7-9|13|.|.
TGTGCCAGCAGCCGGTCGGGCGGAAACACCATATATTTT
CASSRSGGNTIYF
>TRBJ2-3|TRBV27|15|TRBD2|.
TGTGCCAGCAGTTTTCAGCGGGGCCGCACAGATACGCAGTATTTT
CASSFQRGRTDTQYF
>TRBJ2-7|TRBV11-2|11|.|.
TGTGCCAGCAGCTCTTCCTACGAGCAGTACTTC
CASSSSYEQYF
>TRBJ2-1|TRBV24-1|12|TRBD2|.
TGTGCCTCTGGGGGGGAGGGTAATGAGCAGTTCTTC
CASGGEGNEQFF
>TRBJ2-3|TRBV5-4|14|.|.
TGTGCCAGCAGCCCCCTTGGGACCATGGATACGCAGTATTTT
CASSPLGTMDTQYF
>TRBJ1-2|TRBV7-8|12|.|.
TGTGCCAGCAGCTCCCCTGGGGGGGGCTACACCTTC
CASSSPGGGYTF
>TRBJ1-2|TRBV6-1|15|.|.
TGTGCCAGCAGTGAAGCGCTTCCGGACCTCGGTGGCTACACCTTC
CASSEALPDLGGYTF
>TRBJ1-3|TRBV5-4|15|TRBD1|.
TGTGCCAGCAGCTCAGGGGGAGGTTCTGGAAACACCATATATTTT
CASSSGGGSGNTIYF
>TRBJ2-3|TRBV7-2|14|.|.
TGTGCCAGCAGCTCACAGGGTCTCTTTGATACGCAGTATTTT
CASSSQGLFDTQYF
>TRBJ1-1|TRBV7-8|14|.|.
TGTGCCAGCAGCTTAGATGGGTCCGGGCCTGAAGCTTTCTTT
CASSLDGSGPEAFF